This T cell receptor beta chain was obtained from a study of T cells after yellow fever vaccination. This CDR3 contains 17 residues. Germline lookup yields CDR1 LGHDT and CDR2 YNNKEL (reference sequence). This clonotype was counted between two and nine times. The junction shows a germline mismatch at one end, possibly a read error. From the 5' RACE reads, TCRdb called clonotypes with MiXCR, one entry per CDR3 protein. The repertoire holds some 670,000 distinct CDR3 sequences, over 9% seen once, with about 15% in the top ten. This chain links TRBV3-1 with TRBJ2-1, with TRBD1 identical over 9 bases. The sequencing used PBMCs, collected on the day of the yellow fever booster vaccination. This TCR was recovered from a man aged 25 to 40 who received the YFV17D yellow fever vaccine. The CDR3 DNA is TGTGCCTGCAGCCAAGAGACCCGGGACAGGGCATACAATGAGCAGTTCTTC. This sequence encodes CACSQETRDRAYNEQFF.